Below, 9 T cell receptor beta chains from the same sample are listed, as sequenced in a study of T cells in Graves' hyperthyroidism and ophthalmopathy. The CDR3 regions of TCR beta were amplified from RNA transcripts. HTBI primers were used for first-round RT-PCR of the TCR CDR3. Each CDR3 protein gets one entry after TCRdb re-called the multiplex PCR reads with MiXCR. The data show about 640,000 distinct CDR3 sequences, with 20% to 25% seen just once and around a third held by the top ten. Sequencing input: blood. These receptors all come from a young man with Graves' ophthalmopathy.

V and J are TRBV28 and TRBJ2-7, with 9 bases matching TRBD1. The CDR3 is 14 residues long. Germline trimming cut 5 bases from V and 4 bases from J; bases unmatched to any gene: 6. Germline V CDR1 and CDR2: MDHEN, SYDVKM. The CDR3 loop is CASSVTGGIYEQYF. CDR3 nucleotide sequence: TGTGCCAGCAGTGTCACAGGGGGCATATACGAGCAGTACTTC. The variable domain in full, completed from reference TRBV28 and TRBJ2-7, reads DVKVTQSSRYLVKRTGEKVFLECVQDMDHENMFWYRQDPGLGLRLIYFSYDVKMKEKGDIPEGYSVSREKKERFSLILESASTNQTSMYLCASSVTGGIYEQYFGPGTRLTVT.

The CDR3 is CASSPPSRNTQYF. The CDR3, as DNA: TGTGCCAGCTCACCACCCTCTAGGAATACGCAGTATTTT. The rearrangement joins TRBV18 to TRBJ2-3; D gene ambiguous. V was shortened by 0 bases and J by 7 bases, with 8 bases between the two germline ends. There are 13 residues in the CDR3. Germline V gene lookup returns CDR1 KGHSH and CDR2 LQKENI.

The V gene is TRBV5-1, the J gene TRBJ2-2, with 7 bases identical to TRBD2. Germline V CDR1 and CDR2: SGHRS, YFSETQ. Trimming cost V 0 bases and J 5 bases; bases outside gene matches: 10. The CDR3 totals 17 residues. The CDR3 sequence is CASSLGDYPLVTGELFF. The CDR3 DNA reads TGCGCCAGCAGCTTGGGGGACTATCCTTTGGTGACCGGGGAGCTGTTTTTT.

The chain joins TRBV6-6 to TRBJ2-7; possibly TRBD1 for D (5 bases). Germline loops: CDR1 MNHNY, CDR2 SVGAGI (reference sequence). The CDR3 covers 16 residues. V dropped 0 bases and J dropped 0 bases, with 12 bases sitting between them. The CDR3 DNA follows: TGTGCCAGCAGTTACTCGTACAGGTCGAGCTCCTACGAGCAGTACTTC. Protein sequence: CASSYSYRSSSYEQYF.

There are a few counts of this clonotype. The CDR3 here is CASSQGLAPADEQFF. The CDR3 DNA sequence: TGCGCCAGCAGCCAGGGACTAGCGCCAGCCGATGAGCAGTTCTTC. The chain has TRBV4-3 and TRBJ2-1; TRBD2 aligns across 10 bases. V dropped 3 bases and J dropped 8; count of bases not matched to a gene: 7. CDR3 size: 15 residues. Germline V gives CDR1 LGHNA, CDR2 YSLEER.

The chain employs TRBV19 and TRBJ1-5; 11 nucleotides align to TRBD1. This CDR3 has 15 residues. Germline V CDR1 and CDR2: LNHDA, SQIVND (reference sequence). Trimming at V came to 2 bases and at J to 7 bases, leaving 4 bases not matched to a gene. The CDR3 protein is CASSIRTGGEQPQHF. CDR3 nucleotide sequence: TGTGCCAGTAGTATAAGGACAGGGGGCGAACAGCCCCAGCATTTT.

The rearrangement links TRBV27 to TRBJ2-2; 10 nucleotides align to TRBD2. CDR3 length: 17 amino acids. Per germline, CDR1 MNHEY and CDR2 SMNVEV (reference sequence). The V and J ends lost 4 bases and 5 bases, in that order; junction bases with no gene match: 10. CDR3 sequence reads: CASSSLRLAGPTGELFF. CDR3 coding DNA: TGTGCCAGCAGTTCTCTGCGACTAGCGGGCCCGACCGGGGAGCTGTTTTTT.

This clonotype was counted at least ten times. CDR3 DNA sequence: TGTGCCAGCAGCCCCGATCTTAGCATTACCATTTACGAGCAGTACTTC. The encoded protein is CASSPDLSITIYEQYF. This chain uses TRBV7-9 with TRBJ2-7, with no clear D. The V end lost 5 bases, the J end lost 4 bases, and 21 bases lay between the germline ends. The CDR3 covers 16 residues. CDR1 SEHNR and CDR2 FQNEAQ come from the germline V gene (reference sequence).

This clonotype was counted a few times. The chain links TRBV5-1 to TRBJ2-1; 8 bases map to TRBD2. V lost 0 bases to trimming and J lost 3 bases; unmatched junction nucleotides: 11. The CDR3 has 18 amino acids. Germline V gene lookup returns CDR1 SGHRS and CDR2 YFSETQ. CDR3 protein: CASSLEPSGTRIYNEQFF. The CDR3 coding sequence is TGCGCCAGCAGCTTGGAGCCATCAGGGACTAGGATCTACAATGAGCAGTTCTTC.